The subject of this entry is one TCR beta chain. The antigen remains undetermined. Four subsets defined by CD45RA and CD27 were sorted after CD3, CD4, CD8 and live/dead staining. This sample stems from a study of naive and memory T cell subsets. Regarding the study as a whole: In naive cells, over 85% of TCR sequences were seen only once. Naive repertoires, especially CD8, held a few larger clonotypes, possibly memory cells re-expressing CD45RA.

An equimolar mix of two oligonucleotides served as the beta constant-region primer for TRBC1 and TRBC2. Four rounds of PCR amplified the ligated cDNA using nested alpha and beta constant-region primers plus SP2. In TCRdb, the UMI-ligation and nested PCR reads were re-called with MiXCR into one record per CDR3 protein. The profile shows about 90,000 distinct CDR3 sequences, 11% of them singletons. The CDR3 is 14 amino acids. Germline loops: CDR1 SGHAT, CDR2 FQNNGV. Trimming removed 5 bases from V and 11 bases from J; junction bases left unmatched: 6. The sample taken for sequencing was naive CD4+ T cells from blood. This chain links TRBV11-2 with TRBJ2-2; 12 nucleotides line up with TRBD2. The TCR was taken from a human donor in good health. CDR3 sequence reads: CASSAGLAGKELFF. The CDR3 coding sequence is TGTGCCAGCAGCGCCGGACTAGCGGGAAAAGAGCTGTTTTTT.